This is a list of T cell receptor beta chains from one sample in a study of identical twins. One entry per CDR3 protein results from TCRdb running MiXCR on the 5' RACE reads. The table records roughly 250,000 distinct CDR3 sequences, 6.5% to 9% of them present only once. This sample also appeared in a second study, on yellow fever vaccine responses in identical twins.

Specimen: CD8+ T cells sorted from blood. These receptors were obtained from a woman aged 18 to 35 in good health. CDR3s include the opening cysteine and the closing phenylalanine or tryptophan. A D gene is named only where the DNA matches it firmly. A row's size may be missing; if present it is once, few, many or a size class.

v_gene	abundance	d_gene	j_gene	CDR3aa	CDR3nt
TRBV29-1	many	TRBD2	TRBJ2-3	CSVGTSGGTDTQYF	TGCAGCGTCGGGACTAGCGGGGGCACAGATACGCAGTATTTT
TRBV28	many	NA	TRBJ2-5	CASSTQETQYF	TGTGCCAGCAGTACCCAAGAGACCCAGTACTTC
TRBV5-1	many	TRBD2	TRBJ2-1	CASSSTSGLNNEQFF	TGCGCCAGCAGCTCAACTAGCGGATTGAACAATGAGCAGTTCTTC
TRBV9	few	NA	TRBJ1-5	CASSDGGGGQPQHF	TGTGCCAGCAGCGACGGAGGGGGGGGTCAGCCCCAGCATTTT
TRBV29-1	many	NA	TRBJ2-7	CSVFIAERGYEQYF	TGCAGCGTTTTCATAGCGGAGAGGGGCTACGAGCAGTACTTC
TRBV10-1	NA	NA	TRBJ2-1	CASSDGPNEQFF	TGCGCCAGCAGTGATGGGCCTAATGAGCAGTTCTTC
TRBV7-8	NA	NA	TRBJ2-7	CASSLTISYEQYF	TGTGCCAGCAGCCTAACAATCTCCTACGAGCAGTACTTC
TRBV3-1	many	NA	TRBJ2-1	CASSQGTRVWGDEQFF	TGTGCCAGCAGCCAAGGTACTAGGGTCTGGGGAGATGAGCAGTTCTTC
TRBV7-9	NA	NA	TRBJ2-3	CARSPPGPTLEDTQYF	TGTGCCAGGAGCCCCCCGGGGCCCACCCTAGAAGATACGCAGTATTTT
TRBV12-3/TRBV12-4	NA	TRBD2	TRBJ2-3	CASRKFPGGSGTDTQYF	TGTGCCAGCAGGAAATTTCCGGGAGGGAGTGGGACAGATACGCAGTATTTT
TRBV4-1	many	NA	TRBJ2-3	CASSQEGSLDTQYF	TGCGCCAGCAGCCAAGAAGGGAGCCTGGATACGCAGTATTTT
TRBV5-1	few	TRBD1	TRBJ2-5	CASSLVGTEMETQYF	TGCGCCAGCAGCTTGGTCGGGACAGAGATGGAGACCCAGTACTTC
TRBV27	few	TRBD2	TRBJ2-3	CASSSPRGGPDTQYF	TGTGCCAGCAGTTCCCCCCGGGGAGGGCCCGATACGCAGTATTTT
TRBV28	many	NA	TRBJ1-6	CASSINSPLHF	TGTGCCAGCAGTATCAATTCACCCCTCCACTTT
TRBV12-3/TRBV12-4	few	TRBD2	TRBJ2-2	CASSSLAGAVPLNTGELFF	TGTGCCAGCAGTTCGCTAGCGGGAGCGGTCCCACTGAACACCGGGGAGCTGTTTTTT
TRBV4-1	NA	TRBD1	TRBJ1-1	CASSQKTGPTEAFF	TGCGCCAGCAGCCAGAAGACAGGGCCCACTGAAGCTTTCTTT
TRBV20-1	many	NA	TRBJ2-7	CSATIAEPYEQYF	TGCAGTGCTACCATAGCGGAGCCCTACGAGCAGTACTTC
TRBV27	NA	NA	TRBJ2-1	CASSLNWGTLDGEQFF	TGTGCCAGCAGTTTAAACTGGGGGACCCTAGATGGTGAGCAGTTCTTC
TRBV7-9	few	NA	TRBJ2-1	CASSFIGTGNYEQFF	TGTGCCAGCAGCTTTATCGGGACCGGTAACTACGAGCAGTTCTTC
TRBV20-1	few	NA	TRBJ1-6	CSAPDSSYNSPLHF	TGCAGTGCCCCGGACAGCTCCTATAATTCACCCCTCCACTTT
TRBV10-1	few	NA	TRBJ2-3	CASRGGFTDTQYF	TGCGCCAGCAGAGGGGGGTTCACAGATACGCAGTATTTT
TRBV18	few	TRBD2	TRBJ2-1	CASSPKLAANEQFF	TGTGCCAGCTCACCGAAACTAGCGGCGAATGAGCAGTTCTTC
TRBV28	NA	NA	TRBJ1-1	CASSSVTGQAEAFF	TGTGCCAGCAGTTCGGTCACAGGTCAAGCTGAAGCTTTCTTT
TRBV7-4	NA	NA	TRBJ2-4	CASSLNLRTLAKNIQYF	TGTGCCAGCAGCTTAAATCTCCGGACGTTAGCCAAAAACATTCAGTACTTC
TRBV12-3/TRBV12-4	few	TRBD2	TRBJ2-7	CASSYAGGNEQYF	TGTGCCAGCAGTTATGCGGGAGGTAACGAGCAGTACTTC
TRBV28	many	NA	TRBJ2-1	CASSSRAVYNEQFF	TGTGCCAGCAGTTCCCGGGCAGTTTACAATGAGCAGTTCTTC
TRBV20-1	many	NA	TRBJ2-7	CSARRGAGYEQYF	TGCAGTGCGAGACGGGGGGCCGGTTACGAGCAGTACTTC
TRBV2	few	TRBD1	TRBJ2-1	CASSEGGQGHEQFF	TGTGCCAGCAGTGAGGGGGGACAGGGGCATGAGCAGTTCTTC
TRBV4-1	NA	TRBD2	TRBJ2-5	CASSQEGLAGGQETQYF	TGCGCCAGCAGCCAAGAAGGGCTAGCGGGGGGGCAAGAGACCCAGTACTTC
TRBV7-8	many	NA	TRBJ2-3	CASSFWTTTDTQYF	TGTGCCAGCAGCTTTTGGACCACCACAGATACGCAGTATTTT
TRBV20-1	many	TRBD2	TRBJ2-1	CSAPLAGDYNEQFF	TGCAGTGCTCCCCTAGCGGGGGACTACAATGAGCAGTTCTTC
TRBV4-1	NA	TRBD2	TRBJ2-7	CASSQASSGRSSYEQYF	TGCGCCAGCAGCCAAGCCTCTAGCGGGAGGAGCTCCTACGAGCAGTACTTC
TRBV10-1	NA	NA	TRBJ2-3	CASSEVAAGGTDTQYF	TGCGCCAGCAGTGAGGTTGCGGCAGGGGGCACAGATACGCAGTATTTT
TRBV11-1	few	TRBD2	TRBJ2-2	CASSPRLAGGANTGELFF	TGTGCCAGCAGCCCGCGTCTAGCGGGAGGGGCGAACACCGGGGAGCTGTTTTTT
TRBV29-1	many	NA	TRBJ2-3	CSVEGRLLTQYF	TGCAGCGTTGAAGGGCGGCTTCTTACGCAGTATTTT
TRBV7-6	many	NA	TRBJ1-2	CASSLGDTNYGYTF	TGTGCCAGCAGCTTAGGGGACACGAACTATGGCTACACCTTC
TRBV6-2/TRBV6-3	few	NA	TRBJ2-5	CASSYSEKETQYF	TGTGCCAGCAGTTACTCGGAGAAAGAGACCCAGTACTTC
TRBV20-1	NA	NA	TRBJ1-3	CSARDSAGSGNTIYF	TGCAGTGCTAGAGATAGTGCGGGGTCTGGAAACACCATATATTTT
TRBV11-2	NA	NA	TRBJ2-7	CASSHGPKEQYF	TGTGCCAGCAGCCACGGACCTAAGGAGCAGTACTTC
TRBV3-1	many	NA	TRBJ2-1	CASSPTSSYNEQFF	TGTGCCAGCAGCCCTACTAGCTCCTACAATGAGCAGTTCTTC